This T cell receptor beta chain was observed in a study of metastatic and nonmetastatic thyroid tumors (dated by TCRdb to 2020 to 2021). As for the study more broadly: Repertoires were compared across peripheral blood and tumor or nodule tissue samples from malignant and benign thyroid patients. Paper-wide results and their limitations: In both blood and tumor samples, malignant tumors were reported to have significantly higher TCR beta diversity than benign nodules.

This clone was picked up many times. Its antigen is currently not known. Base qualities are missing; no much larger clone stands one base away. Libraries were prepared through PCR. The sequencer was an Illumina HiSeq 4000. High-throughput sequencing was used to profile the TCR beta-chain CDR3 region of every patient. On the study's bioinformatics: A classifier to discriminate distant-metastatic papillary thyroid cancer patients was built from CDR3 differences across clinicopathological groups. To measure repertoire diversity the researchers used the Shannon index, while the Morisita-Horn index served to gauge how similar the tumor and blood repertoires were. The public sequencing data were trimmed at Q25 with fastp and processed into clonotypes with MiXCR by TCRdb, which kept only in-frame beta chains. None of the V and J calls come from the authors' own analysis; TCRdb made them. The table for this sample lists over 15,000 clones; 16% of them were counted only once. The leading ten clones occupy around a sixth of the sample.

Before undergoing thyroid surgery, none of the patients had been given any kind of treatment. Patient clinical samples collected from about 2011 to 2019 were retrospectively analysed using T-cell receptor beta sequencing. This clonotype was sampled from a male donor with papillary thyroid cancer or a benign thyroid nodule (not recorded which). Some clones in this sample may be carry-over from other donors' samples. The specimen sequenced was blood.

DNA sequence: TGCGCCAGCAGCTTGGTTTCATTGGGACAGGGTAATGAAAAACTGTTTTTT. Its product reads: CASSLVSLGQGNEKLFF. The rearranged segments are TRBV5-1 and TRBJ1-4; 9 of the junction bases match TRBD1. In the germline V gene, CDR1 corresponds to SGHRS and CDR2 to YFSETQ. Ends trimmed: V by 0 bases, J by 4 bases; bases unmatched to a gene: 7. From the cysteine through the phenylalanine, the CDR3 covers 17 amino acids. Kept here is only the CDR3 DNA, which spans 51 bases and is read in frame from base 1.